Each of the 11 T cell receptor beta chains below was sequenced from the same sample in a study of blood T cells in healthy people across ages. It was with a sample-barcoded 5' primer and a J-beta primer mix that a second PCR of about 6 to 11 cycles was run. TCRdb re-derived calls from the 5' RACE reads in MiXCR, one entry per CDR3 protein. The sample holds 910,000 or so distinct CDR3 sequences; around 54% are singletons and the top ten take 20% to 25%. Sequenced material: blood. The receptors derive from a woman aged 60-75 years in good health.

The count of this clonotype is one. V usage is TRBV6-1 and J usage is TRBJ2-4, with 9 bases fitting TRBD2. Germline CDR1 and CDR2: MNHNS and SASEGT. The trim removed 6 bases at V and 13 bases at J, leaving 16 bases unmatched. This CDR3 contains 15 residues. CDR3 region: CASRRASGNPGPQYF. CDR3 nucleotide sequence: TGTGCCAGCAGGCGGGCTAGCGGGAACCCCGGCCCACAGTACTTC.

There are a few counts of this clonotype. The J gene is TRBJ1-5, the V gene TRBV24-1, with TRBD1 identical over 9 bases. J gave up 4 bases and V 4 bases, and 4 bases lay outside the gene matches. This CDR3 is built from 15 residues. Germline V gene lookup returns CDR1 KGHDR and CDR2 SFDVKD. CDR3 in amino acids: CATSESGTGNQPQHF. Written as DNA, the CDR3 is TGTGCCACCAGTGAATCCGGGACAGGGAATCAGCCCCAGCATTTT.

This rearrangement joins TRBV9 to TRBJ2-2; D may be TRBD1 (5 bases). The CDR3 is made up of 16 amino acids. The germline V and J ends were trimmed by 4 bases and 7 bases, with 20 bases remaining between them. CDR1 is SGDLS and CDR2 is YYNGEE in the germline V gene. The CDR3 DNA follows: TGTGCCAGCAGCCCGCGCTCGACAGCAGTTGGCGGGGAGCTGTTTTTT. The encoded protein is CASSPRSTAVGGELFF.

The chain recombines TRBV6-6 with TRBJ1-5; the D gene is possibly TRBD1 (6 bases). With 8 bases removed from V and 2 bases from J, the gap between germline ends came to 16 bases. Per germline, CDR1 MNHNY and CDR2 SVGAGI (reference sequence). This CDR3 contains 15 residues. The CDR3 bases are TGTGCCAGCGGTCCTTCGGGGGCGGGCAATCAGCCCCAGCATTTT. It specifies CASGPSGAGNQPQHF.

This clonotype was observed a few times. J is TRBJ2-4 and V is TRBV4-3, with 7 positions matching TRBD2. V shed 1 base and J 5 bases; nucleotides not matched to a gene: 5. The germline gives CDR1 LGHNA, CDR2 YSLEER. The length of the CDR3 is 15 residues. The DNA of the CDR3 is TGCGCCAGCAGCCAAGGGAGCGGGGCCGAAAACATTCAGTACTTC. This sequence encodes CASSQGSGAENIQYF.

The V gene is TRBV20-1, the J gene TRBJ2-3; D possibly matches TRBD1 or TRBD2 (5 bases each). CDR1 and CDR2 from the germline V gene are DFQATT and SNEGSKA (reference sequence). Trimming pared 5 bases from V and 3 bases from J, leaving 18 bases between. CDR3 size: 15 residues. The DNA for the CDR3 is TGCAGTGCTCTAAGGGACCGACGAGGGACAGATACGCAGTATTTT. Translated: CSALRDRRGTDTQYF.

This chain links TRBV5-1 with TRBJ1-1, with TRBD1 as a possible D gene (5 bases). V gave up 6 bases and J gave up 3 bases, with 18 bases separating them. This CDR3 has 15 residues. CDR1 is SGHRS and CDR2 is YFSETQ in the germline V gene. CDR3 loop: CASNPGVQAHTEAFF. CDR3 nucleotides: TGCGCCAGCAACCCTGGGGTACAGGCGCACACTGAAGCTTTCTTT.

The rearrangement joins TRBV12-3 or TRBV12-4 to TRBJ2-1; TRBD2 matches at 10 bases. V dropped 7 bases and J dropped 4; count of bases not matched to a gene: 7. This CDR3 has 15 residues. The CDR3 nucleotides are TGTGCCAGCACCAAAACTAGCGGGATTTACAATGAGCAGTTCTTC. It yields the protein CASTKTSGIYNEQFF.

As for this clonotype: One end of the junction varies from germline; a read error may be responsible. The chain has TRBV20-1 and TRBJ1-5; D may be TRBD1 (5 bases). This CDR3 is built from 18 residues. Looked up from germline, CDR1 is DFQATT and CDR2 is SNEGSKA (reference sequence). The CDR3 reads CGARDFGTWGILNQPQHF. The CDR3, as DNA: TGCGGTGCTAGAGATTTTGGTACATGGGGGATCCTCAATCAGCCCCAGCATTTT.

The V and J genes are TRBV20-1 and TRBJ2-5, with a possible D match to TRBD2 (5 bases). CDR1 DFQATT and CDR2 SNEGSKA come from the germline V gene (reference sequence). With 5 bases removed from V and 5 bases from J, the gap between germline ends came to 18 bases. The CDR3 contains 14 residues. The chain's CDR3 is CSAEERGRRETQYF. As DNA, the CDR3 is TGCAGTGCTGAGGAGAGAGGGCGTAGGGAGACCCAGTACTTC.

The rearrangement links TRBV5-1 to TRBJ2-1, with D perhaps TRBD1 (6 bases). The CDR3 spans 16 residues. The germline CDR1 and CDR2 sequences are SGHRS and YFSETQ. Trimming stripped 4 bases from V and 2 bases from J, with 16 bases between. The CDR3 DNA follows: TGCGCCAGCAGCCACTCCGGACAGACCACCTACAATGAGCAGTTCTTC. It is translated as CASSHSGQTTYNEQFF.